This record covers a single T cell receptor (beta chain). The antigen remains undetermined. The ends lost 5 bases at V and 7 bases at J; junction bases unmatched: 10. Germline V gene lookup returns CDR1 MDHEN and CDR2 SYDVKM. The CDR3 loop spans 16 amino acids. Original processing notes: ImmunoSEQ supplied junction-only sequences lacking quality scores, so filtering was different. Sequencing used immunoSEQ multiplex PCR; TCRdb keeps in-frame clones, though not all of them. Clone size and the V and J calls come from that table; the DNA yielded D and trimming. The table lists more than 600,000 clones, 92% of them singletons. Terminally differentiated effector memory CD45RA+ cells were excluded from the naive CD8 cells, which were CD45RO-negative and positively selected for CCR7. None of the donors, who were healthy HIV-negative adults, had recently had acute infections or vaccinations. The sample is drawn from a study of shared clonotypes between healthy human individuals.

Overall study findings and caveats: The study drew on few donors, limiting represented genetic and exposure-history diversity. Generation probabilities of non-shared clonotypes were lower (relative to those shared by all four donors).

The sample comprised naive CD8+ T cells sorted from blood. The rearrangement joins TRBV28 to TRBJ2-1, with 11 bases fitting TRBD2. The TCR comes from a man aged 25-45 years in good health. CDR3 in amino acids: CASSPAASGRRNEQFF. CDR3 in DNA: TGTGCCAGCAGTCCCGCGGCTAGCGGGAGGAGGAATGAGCAGTTCTTC.